This T cell receptor (beta chain) emerged from a study of T cell responses to AZD1222 COVID-19 vaccine. Study-level findings and limits: Two AZD1222 doses significantly raised spike-specific TCR breadth and depth over controls.

Repertoires were generated with immunoSEQ multiplex PCR, while TCRdb's copy carries only in-frame clones and drops some. The sample carries roughly 95,000 clones, 90% to 95% recorded once. This clone was counted a few times. Its specificity is not known. The clonotype originates from an adult who received the AZD1222 COVID-19 vaccine. This sample comprised peripheral blood, obtained 28 days after the second AZD1222 dose.

This CDR3 reads CTSSLLKWAAYEQYF. The CDR3, as DNA: TGCACCAGCAGCCTCCTAAAGTGGGCAGCCTACGAGCAGTACTTC. J is TRBJ2-7 and V is TRBV1; the table's D gene call, TRBD1, was not cross checked with the DNA. TRBV1 is marked as a pseudogene. The CDR3 contains 15 residues.